This note documents a single T cell receptor beta chain sequence. The antigen this receptor binds is unknown. No base-level quality is on record; no much larger clone is a single base apart. The immunoSEQ Assay was used to sequence TCR beta CDR3 regions from DNA. Per the authors' processing: T cell density was computed as TCR beta template counts normalized to usable DNA estimated by amplifying housekeeping genes. The preseqR package was used to estimate richness by extrapolating to 400,000 templates for PBMC samples and to 120,000 templates for tissue samples. Clonality was defined by subtracting Pielou's evenness from one. Differential abundance testing on productive amino-acid clonotypes, with a minimum total count of 5 and an alpha of 0.1, was used to identify tissue-enriched TCRs. The Jaccard Index and the Morisita Overlap Index were used to measure repertoire overlap between compartments. TCR beta CDR3s were clustered by GLIPH together with public tetramer-defined viral CDR3s, and at least three viral sequences plus V-gene enrichment were required for viral motifs. Here the immuneACCESS table is served through TCRdb, limited to in-frame sequences with V and J called. Missing clones are a known gap in these copies; in checked studies unresolved V genes cover under half, and the rest lacks a known reason. For V, J and clone size, that table is used; D and trimming come from the DNA. The sample table holds around 83,000 clones, of which about 78% were seen once. Together, the top ten hold roughly 19% of the sample.

These data come from a study of T cells in localized non-small cell lung cancer (dated by TCRdb to 2018 to 2020). Looking at the study overall: T cell repertoires of 236 early-stage NSCLC patients were analyzed, with tumors being compared against uninvolved tumor-adjacent lungs. The cohort consisted of a few hundred treatment-naive NSCLC patients whose localized lung tumors had been resected. NSCLC patients had a mean age of roughly 69 years, and 129 were male and more than 90 female.

The germline V gene (reference sequence) sets CDR1 to SGHKS and CDR2 to YYEKEE. Spanning cysteine to phenylalanine, the CDR3 consists of 15 amino acids. Only the CDR3 part of the read is kept: 45 bases, read in frame from the first base. The junction shows trimming of 7 bases on V and 10 bases on J, and the gene matches do not reach 10 bases of it. At diagnosis, peripheral blood, uninvolved tumor-adjacent lung and tumor were collected and stored as a combination of fresh-frozen and FFPE material. For TCR repertoire profiling, blood samples were analyzed in the form of peripheral blood mononuclear cells. General study outcomes and caveats: Because of the exploratory design, TCR variables were selected using unadjusted p-values without false-discovery rate correction. Uninvolved tumor-adjacent lung showed the highest T cell clonality, higher than tumor, which suggests more focused antigenic responses in the adjacent lung. Higher blood T cell density associated with longer overall survival, while higher adjacent-lung clonality associated with shorter survival. A median of 57 of the top 100 tumor clones turned up in the paired uninvolved adjacent lung, and around 27 of those clones also ranked among the top 100 of that same adjacent lung. Multi-region tumor sequencing was not performed, so intratumor heterogeneity could not be excluded.

The sequence was collected from a man aged 40 to 70 with stage II squamous cell lung carcinoma. The specimen was PBMCs, collected before any cancer treatment. The chain employs TRBV5-5 and TRBJ2-1, with TRBD2 identical over 14 junction bases. The bases read TGTGCCAGCCGTCACGGGACTAGCGGGAGTTGGGAGCAGTTCTTC. Translated, it reads CASRHGTSGSWEQFF.